These 26 T cell receptor beta chains share one sample of origin, sequenced in a study of blood T cell repertoires in COVID-19. Assay used: immunoSEQ multiplex PCR; TCRdb lists only in-frame clones, some missing. The sample lists over 80,000 clones; nearly 90% were seen once. The specimen was peripheral blood. These receptors were taken from a man between 65 and 85 years old with acute or convalescent COVID-19.

The rearrangement joins TRBV7-9 to TRBJ1-1, with 8 positions matching TRBD1. The trim removed 4 bases at V and 4 bases at J, leaving 5 bases unmatched. Germline loops: CDR1 SEHNR, CDR2 FQNEAQ (reference sequence). The CDR3 sequence is 14 residues long. This CDR3 is CASSSTGGGTEAFF. The DNA for the CDR3 is TGTGCCAGCAGCTCAACAGGGGGGGGCACTGAAGCTTTCTTT.

This clone was seen just once. The chain carries TRBV9 and TRBJ2-7; 8 positions match TRBD1. This CDR3 has 14 residues. V dropped 5 bases and J dropped 1; count of bases not matched to a gene: 5. Looked up from germline, CDR1 is SGDLS and CDR2 is YYNGEE. DNA for the CDR3: TGTGCCAGCAGTGGAGGACAGGGATCCTACGAGCAGTACTTC. Residues: CASSGGQGSYEQYF.

The gene calls are TRBV29-1 and TRBJ1-1, with TRBD1 as a possible D gene (5 bases). CDR1 SQVTM and CDR2 ANQGSEA come from the germline V gene. Trimming removed 4 bases at V and 4 bases at J, with 16 bases between. The CDR3 spans 14 residues. CDR3 sequence reads: CSVALGSQGTEAFF. Here the CDR3 DNA reads TGCAGCGTTGCTCTGGGATCCCAGGGCACTGAAGCTTTCTTT. The full variable domain, completed using reference TRBV29-1 and TRBJ1-1, is SAVISQKPSRDICQRGTSLTIQCQVDSQVTMMFWYRQQPGQSLTLIATANQGSEATYESGFVIDKFPISRPNLTFSTLTVSNMSPEDSSIYLCSVALGSQGTEAFFGQGTRLTVV.

The V gene is TRBV24-1, the J gene TRBJ2-2; D possibly corresponds to TRBD2 (5 bases). Germline values: CDR1 KGHDR, CDR2 SFDVKD. The CDR3 loop spans 14 amino acids. V was shortened by 3 bases and J by 1 base, with 5 bases between the two germline ends. CDR3 region: CATSDRGNTGELFF. CDR3 nucleotide sequence: TGTGCCACCAGTGATCGGGGGAACACCGGGGAGCTGTTTTTT.

This chain links TRBV5-1 with TRBJ2-1; 11 positions match TRBD2. The CDR3 loop spans 20 amino acids. CDR1 SGHRS and CDR2 YFSETQ come from the germline V gene. V dropped 0 bases and J dropped 0; count of bases not matched to a gene: 11. The CDR3 region is CASSLEGQGLAASSYNEQFF. The CDR3 coding sequence is TGCGCCAGCAGCTTGGAGGGGCAGGGACTAGCGGCGAGCTCCTACAATGAGCAGTTCTTC.

Only one count was recorded for this clone. The chain couples TRBV6-5 to TRBJ2-2; D might be TRBD2 (5 bases). Germline values: CDR1 MNHEY, CDR2 SVGAGI. This CDR3 region has 12 residues. Trimming pared 7 bases from V and 7 bases from J, leaving 10 bases between. Here the CDR3 reads CASKVRDGELFF. DNA of the CDR3: TGTGCCAGCAAAGTCCGGGACGGGGAGCTGTTTTTT.

The rearrangement joins TRBV18 to TRBJ2-1; TRBD2 matches 8 bases. Unmatched junction bases numbered 8, after V lost 2 bases and J lost 2 bases. Germline V CDR1 and CDR2: KGHSH, LQKENI. The CDR3 is 17 amino acids. In DNA, the CDR3 is TGTGCCAGCTCACCATCGACCGGGACTAGTACCTACAATGAGCAGTTCTTC. Protein product: CASSPSTGTSTYNEQFF.

The chain combines TRBV18 with TRBJ2-1, with 12 positions matching TRBD2. V was pared by 1 base and J by 10 bases, with 5 bases of the junction left unmatched. CDR1 is KGHSH, CDR2 LQKENI, per germline. The CDR3 is 15 residues long. The CDR3 spells CASSPLLAGGTEQFF. In DNA form, the CDR3 reads TGTGCCAGCTCACCACTTCTAGCGGGAGGGACGGAGCAGTTCTTC.

V is TRBV5-1 and J is TRBJ1-2, with 8 nucleotides matching TRBD1. The ends lost 4 bases at V and 7 bases at J; junction bases unmatched: 9. The CDR3 is 14 residues long. Germline V gene sequence: CDR1 SGHRS, CDR2 YFSETQ. CDR3 residues: CASSLRLDRAGYTF. The CDR3 nucleotides read TGCGCCAGCAGCCTGCGTTTGGACAGGGCTGGCTACACCTTC.

V gene TRBV6-5 combines with J gene TRBJ1-5; perhaps TRBD1 as D (6 bases). Trimming cost V 6 bases and J 8 bases, with 14 bases left between them. The length of the CDR3 is 13 residues. The V gene's germline CDR1 is MNHEY and CDR2 SVGAGI. The CDR3 bases are TGTGCCAGCAGGTATACAGGGCTGGAGCCCCAGCATTTT. It yields the protein CASRYTGLEPQHF.

The chain has TRBV11-1 and TRBJ2-4; 8 bases align to TRBD2. V shed 1 base and J 6 bases; nucleotides not matched to a gene: 8. The length of the CDR3 is 16 residues. From germline, CDR1 is SGHAT and CDR2 FQDESV (reference sequence). The DNA for the CDR3 is TGTGCCAGCAGCTTAGGGCGGGGGGTCGAACTAAACATTCAGTACTTC. Its protein product is CASSLGRGVELNIQYF.

V gene TRBV30 combines with J gene TRBJ1-2; TRBD1 matches at 7 bases. From germline, CDR1 is GTSNPN and CDR2 SVGIG (reference sequence). The CDR3 runs 13 residues. V trimming: 1 base; J trimming: 8 bases; junction bases outside the gene matches: 7. The CDR3 sequence: CAWSGQTGYGYTF. The DNA of the CDR3 is TGTGCCTGGAGTGGGCAGACAGGGTACGGCTACACCTTC.

V gene TRBV19 combines with J gene TRBJ1-5; the match to TRBD1 covers 7 bases. Germline V gene data show CDR1 as LNHDA and CDR2 as SQIVND (reference sequence). The CDR3 sequence is 15 residues long. The junction had 5 bases not matched to a gene; V was cut back by 3 bases and J by 3 bases. CDR3 loop: CASSIGTASNQPQHF. Here the CDR3 DNA reads TGTGCCAGTAGTATCGGGACAGCGTCCAATCAGCCCCAGCATTTT.

The rearrangement links TRBV18 to TRBJ1-1; the match to TRBD1 covers 8 bases. Germline-derived CDR1 and CDR2 are KGHSH and LQKENI. The CDR3 has 16 residues. V was clipped by 1 base and J by 4 bases; unmatched bases: 8. CDR3 in amino acids: CASSPRVTGVATEAFF. Written as DNA, the CDR3 is TGTGCCAGCTCACCACGCGTGACAGGGGTTGCCACTGAAGCTTTCTTT.

The chain links TRBV9 to TRBJ2-3, with TRBD2 as a possible D gene (5 bases). The ends were cut back, 1 base at V and 8 bases at J, with 8 bases in the middle. CDR1 and CDR2 (germline): SGDLS, YYNGEE. The CDR3 length is 12 residues. The CDR3 coding sequence is TGTGCCAGCAGCGTAAGCCGGGGTACGCAGTATTTT. Its protein is CASSVSRGTQYF.

V gene TRBV9 combines with J gene TRBJ1-3; no clear D gene. Trimming shortened V by 4 bases and J by 1 base, and 9 bases separated the two germline ends. Germline V gene data show CDR1 as SGDLS and CDR2 as YYNGEE. There are 14 residues in the CDR3. The DNA of the CDR3 is TGTGCCAGCAGCCTTACACCTTCTGGAAACACCATATATTTT. It translates to CASSLTPSGNTIYF.

The chain is built from TRBV3-1 (or the pseudogene TRBV3-2) and TRBJ1-3; D possibly corresponds to TRBD1 (5 bases). The CDR3 has 17 residues. The germline V gene has CDR1 LGHDT and CDR2 YNNKEL (reference sequence). V was clipped by 4 bases and J by 6 bases, with 22 bases between them. CDR3 region: CASSLFTGTVLPNTIYF. The CDR3 bases are TGTGCCAGCAGCCTCTTCACCGGGACTGTATTGCCAAACACCATATATTTT.

CDR3 DNA sequence: TGTGCCAGCAGCCACCTAACAGGGACAGATAATTCACCCCTCCACTTT. Amino acid sequence: CASSHLTGTDNSPLHF. The chain has TRBV3-1 (or the pseudogene TRBV3-2) and TRBJ1-6; TRBD1 aligns across 7 bases. This CDR3 region has 16 residues. The germline V gene has CDR1 LGHDT and CDR2 YNNKEL (reference sequence). V lost 3 bases to trimming and J lost 5 bases; unmatched junction nucleotides: 7.

J is TRBJ2-1 and V is TRBV27; 10 nucleotides match TRBD2. Germline values: CDR1 MNHEY, CDR2 SMNVEV (reference sequence). The V gene end was trimmed by 2 bases and the J gene end by 9 bases; junction bases not matched to a gene: 7. The CDR3 extends over 15 amino acids. CDR3 in DNA: TGTGCCAGCAGTTTAAAGGGACTAGCGATCGGTGAGCAGTTCTTC. Translation gives CASSLKGLAIGEQFF.

This chain connects TRBV11-2 to TRBJ1-3; a possible D gene is TRBD1 (5 bases). The germline gives CDR1 SGHAT, CDR2 FQNNGV. V lost 2 bases and J lost 0, with 11 bases in between. The CDR3 length is 16 residues. The CDR3 DNA reads TGTGCCAGCAGCTTATGGACACCATCCTCTGGAAACACCATATATTTT. This translates into CASSLWTPSSGNTIYF. Full variable domain (remainder filled in from reference TRBV11-2 and TRBJ1-3): EAGVAQSPRYKIIEKRQSVAFWCNPISGHATLYWYQQILGQGPKLLIQFQNNGVVDDSQLPKDRFSAERLKGVDSTLKIQPAKLEDSAVYLCASSLWTPSSGNTIYFGEGSWLTVV.

The J gene is TRBJ2-1, the V gene TRBV7-9, with TRBD2 identical over 12 bases. The V segment lost 6 bases and the J segment 6 bases; nucleotides outside the gene matches: 12. The CDR3 contains 17 residues. The V gene's germline CDR1 is SEHNR and CDR2 FQNEAQ (reference sequence). The DNA of the CDR3 is TGTGCCAGCAGTCTACGAAGTGTGGGACTAGCGGGCAATGAGCAGTTCTTC. Protein sequence: CASSLRSVGLAGNEQFF.

For this clone: Other DNA sequences from this sample encode an identical CDR3 as well. V usage is TRBV3-1 (or the pseudogene TRBV3-2) and J usage is TRBJ1-1; 7 positions match TRBD1. Germline V gene sequence: CDR1 LGHDT, CDR2 YNNKEL (reference sequence). V lost 6 bases to trimming and J lost 0 bases; unmatched junction nucleotides: 4. The CDR3 is 14 amino acids. The CDR3 sequence is CASSPGQVNTEAFF. CDR3 nucleotides: TGTGCCAGCAGTCCCGGACAGGTGAACACTGAAGCTTTCTTT.

J is TRBJ1-2 and V is TRBV5-4, with D possibly being TRBD1 (6 bases). CDR1 is SGHNT, CDR2 YYREEE, per germline (reference sequence). CDR3 length equals 14 residues. V was pared by 4 bases and J by 6 bases, with 16 bases between. CDR3 DNA sequence: TGTGCCAGCAGCGTACAGGGTGCGTTCCATGGCTACACCTTC. The encoded protein is CASSVQGAFHGYTF.

The chain employs TRBV9 and TRBJ1-4; 10 bases align to TRBD1. This CDR3 has 15 residues. Germline CDR1 SGDLS, CDR2 YYNGEE. Trimming removed 3 bases from V and 7 bases from J; junction bases left unmatched: 6. As DNA, the CDR3 is TGTGCCAGCAGCGAGCGTTGGGACAGGGGTGAAAAACTGTTTTTT. This sequence encodes CASSERWDRGEKLFF.

The genes are TRBV19 and TRBJ2-7; 7 bases are a match to TRBD2. Per the germline V gene, CDR1 is LNHDA and CDR2 is SQIVND (reference sequence). The CDR3 spans 14 residues. The J segment lost 5 bases and the V segment lost 6 bases, leaving 10 bases of the junction unmatched. For the CDR3, the DNA is TGTGCCAGTAGCATCGCTAGCGGACCCCACGAGCAGTACTTC. Translation: CASSIASGPHEQYF.

The chain links TRBV10-3 to TRBJ2-7, with 8 bases fitting TRBD1. From germline, CDR1 is ENHRY and CDR2 SYGVKD. The V and J ends lost 0 bases and 12 bases, in that order; junction bases with no gene match: 10. The CDR3 totals 14 residues. CDR3 DNA sequence: TGTGCCATCAGTGAGTCCCCTAACGACAGGGGTTTGTACTTC. Translated: CAISESPNDRGLYF.